Below, 17 T cell receptor beta chains from the same sample are listed, as sequenced in a study of glioma-infiltrating T cells after dendritic cell vaccination. Libraries were prepared by immunoSEQ multiplex PCR; TCRdb keeps only in-frame clonotypes and omits some of them. Among roughly 100,000 clones listed, about 90% were seen once. Documented time point: after dendritic cell vaccination, including at tumor progression/relapse. Specimen: blood, collected after dendritic cell vaccination. The receptors were sampled from a human donor with glioblastoma.

This clone came up once. The chain has TRBV14 and TRBJ1-6, with a possible D match to TRBD1 (5 bases). Germline CDR1 and CDR2: SGHDN and FVKESK. There are 13 residues in the CDR3. V was shortened by 6 bases and J by 7 bases, with 10 bases between the two germline ends. The CDR3 DNA sequence: TGTGCCAGCAGACAGGACGGAAATTCACCCCTCCACTTT. Translating gives CASRQDGNSPLHF.

This chain uses TRBV30 with TRBJ1-2; TRBD1 aligns across 9 bases. This CDR3 comprises 14 residues. The germline CDR1 and CDR2 sequences are GTSNPN and SVGIG (reference sequence). The ends lost 0 bases at V and 4 bases at J; junction bases unmatched: 3. The CDR3 loop is CAWSVGQGSYGYTF. CDR3 in DNA: TGTGCCTGGAGTGTAGGACAGGGGAGCTATGGCTACACCTTC.

The chain employs TRBV6-4 and TRBJ2-3, with no clear D. Germline V gene sequence: CDR1 MRHNA, CDR2 SNTAGT. Trimming left V 3 bases short and J 2 bases short, with 6 bases between. CDR3 size: 13 residues. In nucleotides, the CDR3 is TGTGCCAGCAGTGAACAGTCCACAGATACGCAGTATTTT. Translation gives CASSEQSTDTQYF.

The chain joins TRBV5-6 to TRBJ1-3, with 12 bases aligning to TRBD1. Germline V gene lookup returns CDR1 SGHDT and CDR2 YYEEEE. This CDR3 contains 15 residues. Trimming at V came to 3 bases and at J to 5 bases, leaving 3 bases not matched to a gene. The CDR3 sequence: CASSSGQGARNTIYF. The CDR3 nucleotides are TGTGCCAGCAGCTCGGGACAGGGGGCGCGAAACACCATATATTTT.

This chain uses TRBV29-1 with TRBJ1-1, with D unresolved. Germline CDR1 reads SQVTM; CDR2 reads ANQGSEA. CDR3 length equals 13 residues. V lost 7 bases and J 4 bases, leaving 16 bases between the germline ends. The CDR3 sequence: CSAKTRTVTEAFF. The CDR3 bases are TGCAGCGCTAAAACCCGTACGGTCACTGAAGCTTTCTTT. Full variable domain (missing parts from reference TRBV29-1 and TRBJ1-1): SAVISQKPSRDICQRGTSLTIQCQVDSQVTMMFWYRQQPGQSLTLIATANQGSEATYESGFVIDKFPISRPNLTFSTLTVSNMSPEDSSIYLCSAKTRTVTEAFFGQGTRLTVV.

CDR3 DNA: TGTGCCAGCAGCCCCGGACAGGAGCCGTACGAGCAGTACTTC. Protein product: CASSPGQEPYEQYF. This sequence joins TRBV11-3 and TRBJ2-7, with TRBD1 matching 7 bases. The CDR3 length is 14 residues. CDR1 and CDR2 (germline): SGHNT, YENEEA. The ends lost 5 bases at V and 4 bases at J; junction bases unmatched: 8. Variable domain in full (rest from reference TRBV11-3 and TRBJ2-7): EAGVVQSPRYKIIEKKQPVAFWCNPISGHNTLYWYLQNLGQGPELLIRYENEEAVDDSQLPKDRFSAERLKGVDSTLKIQPAELGDSAVYLCASSPGQEPYEQYFGPGTRLTVT.

This clone was observed once. The CDR3 DNA is TGTGCCAGCTCCGGGACAGAGCCTGCCGGGGAGCAGTACTTC. Translated, it gives CASSGTEPAGEQYF. The rearrangement joins TRBV18 to TRBJ2-7, with 7 bases identical to TRBD1. The CDR3 covers 14 residues. Germline CDR1 is KGHSH and CDR2 is LQKENI. V shed 6 bases, J shed 7 bases, and the junction held 12 bases outside the gene matches.

J is TRBJ1-1 and V is TRBV9; D is undetermined. The CDR3 extends over 14 amino acids. Between the trimmed V and J ends, which lost 0 bases and 1 base, there was a span of 7 bases. CDR1 SGDLS and CDR2 YYNGEE come from the germline V gene. The CDR3 nucleotides are TGTGCCAGCAGCGTAGGGGCAGGGAACACTGAAGCTTTCTTT. Encoded protein: CASSVGAGNTEAFF. Looking up the rest from reference TRBV9 and TRBJ1-1 gives the full variable domain: DSGVTQTPKHLITATGQRVTLRCSPRSGDLSVYWYQQSLDQGLQFLIQYYNGEERAKGNILERFSAQQFPDLHSELNLSSLELGDSALYFCASSVGAGNTEAFFGQGTRLTVV.

This clone was seen a single time. This rearrangement joins TRBV7-2 to TRBJ2-7; D might be TRBD2 (6 bases). Per the germline V gene, CDR1 is SGHTA and CDR2 is FQGNSA. Trimming cost V 1 base and J 3 bases, with 13 bases left between them. There are 15 residues in the CDR3. The CDR3 nucleotides read TGTGCCAGCAGCTTAGGGAGGCGGGGCGGCTACGAGCAGTACTTC. Protein: CASSLGRRGGYEQYF.

V gene TRBV7-2 combines with J gene TRBJ1-2; TRBD1 matches at 7 bases. CDR1 and CDR2 (germline): SGHTA, FQGNSA. The CDR3 covers 14 residues. After removal of 1 base from V and 2 bases from J, the junction contained 1 base not matched to a gene. CDR3 residues: CASSLGQGNYGYTF. The CDR3 DNA follows: TGTGCCAGCAGCTTAGGACAGGGAAACTATGGCTACACCTTC.

In the case of this clone: The same CDR3 also results from other DNA sequences found in this sample. The chain links TRBV30 to TRBJ1-6; TRBD1 matches 8 bases. The CDR3 runs to 17 residues. Germline V gene lookup returns CDR1 GTSNPN and CDR2 SVGIG (reference sequence). Trimming at V came to 1 base and at J to 7 bases, leaving 12 bases not matched to a gene. CDR3 protein: CAWSALTFRGRNSPLHF. The CDR3 region has the DNA TGTGCCTGGAGTGCACTTACATTCAGGGGGCGAAATTCACCCCTCCACTTT. Based on the CDR3 plus reference TRBV30 and TRBJ1-6, the full variable domain is SQTIHQWPATLVQPVGSPLSLECTVEGTSNPNLYWYRQAAGRGLQLLFYSVGIGQISSEVPQNLSASRPQDRQFILSSKKLLLSDSGFYLCAWSALTFRGRNSPLHFGNGTRLTVT.

The genes are TRBV19 and TRBJ1-4, with 10 bases matching TRBD1. This CDR3 region has 15 residues. The germline V gene has CDR1 LNHDA and CDR2 SQIVND (reference sequence). V shed 6 bases and J 4 bases; nucleotides not matched to a gene: 5. In DNA, the CDR3 is TGTGCCAGTAGAGACAGGGGGCGGAATAATGAAAAACTGTTTTTT. Translated: CASRDRGRNNEKLFF.

This clone was found once. The rearrangement uses TRBV10-3 and TRBJ1-2; D is unresolved. CDR1 is ENHRY, CDR2 SYGVKD, per germline. CDR3 length: 12 residues. V lost 3 bases to trimming and J lost 8 bases, with 10 bases between them. The CDR3 sequence is CAISDEVWGYTF. Written as DNA, the CDR3 is TGTGCCATCAGTGATGAGGTGTGGGGCTACACCTTC.

The chain joins TRBV5-1 to TRBJ2-1; D unclear. Deletions cut 4 bases from V and 7 bases from J, with 9 bases between. CDR1 SGHRS and CDR2 YFSETQ come from the germline V gene. This CDR3 is built from 12 residues. In DNA, the CDR3 is TGCGCCAGCAGCATAAATTCTAATGAGCAGTTCTTC. This encodes CASSINSNEQFF.

The J gene is TRBJ2-5, the V gene TRBV5-1; 11 nucleotides align to TRBD2. This CDR3 is 15 amino acids long. The V gene end was trimmed by 0 bases and the J gene end by 4 bases; junction bases not matched to a gene: 2. The germline V gene has CDR1 SGHRS and CDR2 YFSETQ. CDR3 sequence reads: CASSLVGTSGETQYF. CDR3 nucleotide sequence: TGCGCCAGCAGCTTGGTCGGGACTAGCGGAGAGACCCAGTACTTC.

The V gene is TRBV30, the J gene TRBJ2-2; maybe TRBD2 (7 bases). CDR3 length: 16 amino acids. Germline V lookup: CDR1 GTSNPN, CDR2 SVGIG (reference sequence). V dropped 0 bases and J dropped 1 base, with 12 bases sitting between them. The CDR3 loop is CAWSVAGAVNTGELFF. CDR3 coding DNA: TGTGCCTGGAGTGTGGCGGGGGCAGTGAACACCGGGGAGCTGTTTTTT. Based on the CDR3 plus reference TRBV30 and TRBJ2-2, the full variable domain is SQTIHQWPATLVQPVGSPLSLECTVEGTSNPNLYWYRQAAGRGLQLLFYSVGIGQISSEVPQNLSASRPQDRQFILSSKKLLLSDSGFYLCAWSVAGAVNTGELFFGEGSRLTVL.

The J gene is TRBJ2-1, the V gene TRBV7-8, with 8 bases lining up with TRBD2. The V gene end was trimmed by 5 bases and the J gene end by 7 bases; junction bases not matched to a gene: 7. The CDR3 is made up of 14 amino acids. Germline values: CDR1 SGHVS, CDR2 FQNEAQ. This CDR3 is CASSPSGLVNEQFF. As DNA, the CDR3 is TGTGCCAGCAGCCCGTCGGGACTAGTAAATGAGCAGTTCTTC.